This is a list of T cell receptor beta chains from one sample in a study of blood T cell repertoires in COVID-19. TCRdb keeps only in-frame clones here, not all; method: immunoSEQ multiplex PCR. The sample carries some 50,000 clones, roughly 78% recorded once. The sample was peripheral blood. The receptor source for this set is a woman of 80 years or more with acute or convalescent COVID-19. The CDR3 runs from the conserved cysteine through the conserved F or W.

v_call cdr3_aa
TRBV6-6 CASSYIGQGTGELFF
TRBV7-8 CASSVGGRYQETQYF
TRBV9 CASSVQGHLNTEAFF
TRBV5-1 CASSLAGMGTDTQYF
TRBV5-6 CASHTVGTELQETQYF
TRBV28 CASSTRQGTDTQYF
TRBV15 CATSRGGGRGYNEQFF
TRBV5-6 CASSFGTRNTEAFF
TRBV4-1 CASSQGTDNEKLFF
TRBV5-5 CASSSGTGVFSVF
TRBV5-1 CASSLTQGSPLHF
TRBV7-8 CASSLRGGYAWEQYF
TRBV15 CATSRSVAGGQPQHF
TRBV14 CASSQETVPNTEAFF
TRBV9 CASSVGPGQGTNEKLFF
TRBV5-1 CASSLTVQETQYF
TRBV5-1 CASSLVARAGANVLTF
TRBV6-1 CASSELAGDIYEQYF
TRBV7-8 CASSPTVGKGETQYF
TRBV2 CASKGPAGGELFF
TRBV7-9 CASSSGQLISPLHF
TRBV5-1 CASSQGAAYEQYF
TRBV24-1 CATSVPGGEQFF
TRBV7-9 CASSLEGGIRTDTQYF
TRBV28 CASSLLLSGNTIYF
TRBV5-1 CASSPGQVNYEQYF
TRBV28 CASTTGGAEAFF
TRBV5-1 CASRTSGRDEQFF
TRBV10-3 CAIRATDTQYF